These 18 T cell receptor beta chains were all obtained from the same sample, sequenced in a study of blood T cells in healthy people across ages. It was with a sample-barcoded 5' primer and a J-beta primer mix that a second PCR of about 7 to 12 cycles was run. TCRdb reanalysed the 5' RACE reads using MiXCR and keeps one entry per CDR3 protein. The data contain about 1.4 million distinct CDR3 sequences, 59% of them singletons. The material sequenced was blood. These receptors were taken from a man younger than 35 in good health.

This clonotype was found a few times. This chain links TRBV3-1 with TRBJ2-5; 12 bases agree with TRBD2. Germline V gives CDR1 LGHDT, CDR2 YNNKEL (reference sequence). The V segment lost 5 bases and the J segment 3 bases; nucleotides outside the gene matches: 7. There are 16 residues in the CDR3. CDR3 in DNA: TGTGCCAGCAGCTCCTTACTAGCGGGGGGAGAAGAGACCCAGTACTTC. As protein: CASSSLLAGGEETQYF.

The V call is TRBV2, the J call TRBJ2-7; maybe TRBD2 (5 bases). Per germline, CDR1 SNHLY and CDR2 FYNNEI. Trimming took off 7 bases at V and 0 bases at J, with 13 bases between the two ends. The CDR3 contains 14 residues. The CDR3 loop reads CASMEAGSSYEQYF. CDR3 in DNA: TGTGCCAGCATGGAGGCGGGCAGCTCCTACGAGCAGTACTTC. The entire variable domain, with the rest obtained from reference TRBV2 and TRBJ2-7, is as follows: EPEVTQTPSHQVTQMGQEVILRCVPISNHLYFYWYRQILGQKVEFLVSFYNNEISEKSEIFDDQFSVERPDGSNFTLKIRSTKLEDSAMYFCASMEAGSSYEQYFGPGTRLTVT.

This chain links TRBV25-1 with TRBJ2-3; D call uncertain. Germline V gives CDR1 MGHDK, CDR2 SYGVNS. V lost 5 bases and J lost 5, with 8 bases in between. There are 12 residues in the CDR3. CDR3 in amino acids: CASSNSEDTQYF. DNA for the CDR3: TGTGCCAGCAGTAACAGTGAAGATACGCAGTATTTT.

J is TRBJ2-2 and V is TRBV20-1; 10 positions agree with TRBD2. The CDR3 covers 17 residues. Trimming took 4 bases from V and 3 from J; bases not matched to a gene: 11. Germline CDR1 is DFQATT and CDR2 is SNEGSKA (reference sequence). CDR3 protein: CSAIGTSVKGYTGELFF. DNA of the CDR3: TGCAGTGCTATTGGGACTAGCGTGAAGGGGTACACCGGGGAGCTGTTTTTT.

The chain employs TRBV7-2 and TRBJ2-7; D could derive from TRBD1 or TRBD2 (5 bases each). Per the germline V gene, CDR1 is SGHTA and CDR2 is FQGNSA. The CDR3 totals 11 residues. The V end was cut by 5 bases, the J end by 12 bases, with 14 bases between. CDR3 in DNA: TGTGCCAGCAGCAAGGACACGGGGCCGTACTTC. This gives the protein CASSKDTGPYF.

This chain connects TRBV2 to TRBJ2-6, with 8 bases fitting TRBD1. The CDR3 contains 17 residues. The V and J ends lost 4 bases and 0 bases, in that order; junction bases with no gene match: 5. Looked up from germline, CDR1 is SNHLY and CDR2 is FYNNEI. CDR3: CASSGLDRASGANVLTF. Here the CDR3 DNA reads TGTGCCAGCAGTGGTTTGGACAGGGCCTCTGGGGCCAACGTCCTGACTTTC.

The CDR3 here is CASSSGQGPYNEQFF. The CDR3 nucleotides read TGTGCCAGCAGCTCCGGACAGGGGCCCTACAATGAGCAGTTCTTC. V usage is TRBV7-9 and J usage is TRBJ2-1; 9 nucleotides line up with TRBD1. The ends lost 4 bases at V and 2 bases at J; junction bases unmatched: 3. CDR3 length: 15 amino acids. CDR1 and CDR2 from the germline V gene are SEHNR and FQNEAQ (reference sequence).

This clonotype has ten or more counts. The rearrangement uses TRBV7-2 and TRBJ2-3, with 12 bases aligning to TRBD2. Germline V gene data show CDR1 as SGHTA and CDR2 as FQGNSA. CDR3 length equals 16 residues. J was trimmed by 5 bases and V by 5 bases; bases with no gene match: 8. The CDR3 DNA reads as TGTGCCAGCAGCCCCGCTAGCGGGGGGGCCGGAGATACGCAGTATTTT. Its protein product is CASSPASGGAGDTQYF.

This clonotype was seen ten or more times. This chain uses TRBV28 with TRBJ2-3; D remains ambiguous. V lost 2 bases and J 5 bases, leaving 11 bases between the germline ends. This CDR3 region has 14 residues. Germline V gene lookup returns CDR1 MDHEN and CDR2 SYDVKM. The CDR3: CASSLGPDLDTQYF. The CDR3 DNA is TGTGCCAGCAGTTTAGGCCCAGACTTAGATACGCAGTATTTT.

The chain combines TRBV12-3 or TRBV12-4 with TRBJ2-3; perhaps TRBD1 as D (6 bases). This CDR3 spans 14 amino acids. Deletions cut 6 bases from V and 0 bases from J, with 10 bases between. CDR3 coding DNA: TGTGCCAGCAGACTACAGGGTAGCACAGATACGCAGTATTTT. Residues: CASRLQGSTDTQYF.

This clonotype was recorded a few times. The chain couples TRBV4-1 to TRBJ2-5, with a tentative D call TRBD2 (6 bases). CDR3 size: 14 residues. V was cut by 4 bases and J by 2 bases, with 11 bases left in between. CDR1 and CDR2 (germline): MGHRA, YSYEKL. The CDR3 here is CASSLPGRQETQYF. The DNA for the CDR3 is TGCGCCAGCAGCCTCCCCGGGAGACAAGAGACCCAGTACTTC.

This clonotype was counted once. The genes are TRBV5-6 and TRBJ2-5; D is unresolved. V was shortened by 4 bases and J by 5 bases, with 15 bases between the two germline ends. CDR1 and CDR2 from the germline V gene are SGHDT and YYEEEE. This CDR3 comprises 14 residues. The CDR3 protein is CASSLQPPTETQYF. The CDR3 region has the DNA TGTGCCAGCAGCCTTCAGCCTCCTACGGAGACCCAGTACTTC.

The CDR3 DNA is TGCAGCGTAGGTCGGGACATTCAGTACTTC. This gives the protein CSVGRDIQYF. The chain links TRBV29-1 to TRBJ2-4; D not certain. CDR1 SQVTM and CDR2 ANQGSEA come from the germline V gene. Trimming pared 6 bases from V and 8 bases from J, leaving 8 bases between. The CDR3 consists of 10 residues.

The chain employs TRBV6-2 or TRBV6-3 and TRBJ2-3; a possible D gene is TRBD1 (6 bases). V lost 4 bases and J lost 4, with 12 bases in between. The CDR3 covers 14 residues. CDR1 is MNHEY, CDR2 SVGEGT, per germline. CDR3 in amino acids: CASSFRTESDTQYF. The DNA for the CDR3 is TGTGCCAGCAGTTTCCGGACAGAATCAGATACGCAGTATTTT.

In its sample, this clonotype was seen a few times. The genes are TRBV12-3 or TRBV12-4 and TRBJ2-1, with a possible D match to TRBD1 (6 bases). V shed 5 bases and J shed 9 bases, with 8 bases lying between them. The CDR3 contains 11 residues. This chain's CDR3 is CASSPQGEQFF. The CDR3 nucleotides are TGTGCCAGCAGTCCACAGGGTGAGCAGTTCTTC.

The gene calls are TRBV6-2 or TRBV6-3 and TRBJ1-1; D uncertain. CDR1 MNHEY and CDR2 SVGEGT come from the germline V gene. V was shortened by 5 bases and J by 1 base, with 14 bases between the two germline ends. The CDR3 contains 15 residues. CDR3 protein: CASSGVSLWNTEAFF. CDR3 sequence (DNA): TGTGCCAGCAGTGGCGTGAGTCTGTGGAACACTGAAGCTTTCTTT.

This rearrangement joins TRBV20-1 to TRBJ1-5, with D hard to call. Germline-derived CDR1 and CDR2 are DFQATT and SNEGSKA (reference sequence). The ends were cut back, 0 bases at V and 1 base at J, with 13 bases in the middle. The CDR3 extends over 16 amino acids. Written as DNA, the CDR3 is TGCAGTGCTAGAGATACGGGCCTAGGGAGCAATCAGCCCCAGCATTTT. It is translated as CSARDTGLGSNQPQHF.

Details on this clonotype: A read error may produce the germline difference seen at one junction end. The V call is TRBV20-1, the J call TRBJ2-7; D uncertain. Germline lookup yields CDR1 DFQATT and CDR2 SNEGSKA (reference sequence). This CDR3 comprises 14 residues. The CDR3 sequence is CSAGDPQVSYEQYF. The CDR3 bases are TGCAGTGCTGGAGATCCCCAGGTCTCCTACGAGCAGTACTTC.